This T cell receptor beta chain came from a study of blood T cell repertoires in COVID-19. About the study: The samples span acute and convalescent COVID-19 from the United States, Italy and Spain. The cDNA or gDNA used as material had been derived from T cells, B-cell-depleted T cells, or PBMCs.

V lost 8 bases to trimming and J lost 1 base, with 11 bases between them. Per the germline V gene, CDR1 is MDHEN and CDR2 is SYDVKM. The CDR3 is 13 residues long. In the authors' workflow: It was from reference gene primer amplification that nucleated cell counts were estimated. Assay: immunoSEQ multiplex PCR; the TCRdb copy retains only in-frame clones and omits some. The DNA was the basis for D and trimming; V, J and clone size are from that table. In the table there are more than 110,000 clones, almost 85% of which are singletons. The sample consisted of peripheral blood. V is TRBV28 and J is TRBJ1-2; no definite D call. This clonotype was obtained from a man between 50 and 59 years old with acute or convalescent COVID-19. The CDR3, as DNA: TGTGCCAGCTCGCAGGTTTTTAACTATGGCTACACCTTC. Amino acids: CASSQVFNYGYTF.